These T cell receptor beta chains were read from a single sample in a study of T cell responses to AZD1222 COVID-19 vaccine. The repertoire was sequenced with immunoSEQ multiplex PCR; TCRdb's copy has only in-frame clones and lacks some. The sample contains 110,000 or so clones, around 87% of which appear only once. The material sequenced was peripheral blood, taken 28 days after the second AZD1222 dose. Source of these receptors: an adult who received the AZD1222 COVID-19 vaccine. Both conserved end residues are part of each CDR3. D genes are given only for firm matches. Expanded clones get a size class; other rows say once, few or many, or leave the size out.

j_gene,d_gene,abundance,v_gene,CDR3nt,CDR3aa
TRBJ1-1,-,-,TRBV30,TGTGCCCGTCTCACCCAGACAGGGAACACTGAAGCTTTCTTT,CARLTQTGNTEAFF
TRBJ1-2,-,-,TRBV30,TGTGCCTGGAGTGTAAATGGGGGCGGGGGCTATGGCTACACCTTC,CAWSVNGGGGYGYTF
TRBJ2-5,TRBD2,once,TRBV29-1,TGCAGCGTGGCGCGGGGAGCGGGGGGGCGAGAGACCCAGTACTTC,CSVARGAGGRETQYF
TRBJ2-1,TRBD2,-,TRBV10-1,TGCGCCAGCAGCAGCGTCGGGACTAGCGGGGGGGCGAATGAGCAGTTCTTC,CASSSVGTSGGANEQFF
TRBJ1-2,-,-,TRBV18,TGTGCCAGCTCACCGGACAACACCTATGGCTACACCTTC,CASSPDNTYGYTF
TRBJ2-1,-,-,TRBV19,TGTGCCGCAGGAGACTTTTACTACAATGAGCAGTTCTTC,CAAGDFYYNEQFF
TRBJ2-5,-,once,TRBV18,TGTGCCAGCTCCGTCGCAGCCCAAGAGACCCAGTACTTC,CASSVAAQETQYF
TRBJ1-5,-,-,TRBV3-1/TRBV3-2,TGTGCCAGCAGCCATATACTCGACGGGCCCCAGCATTTT,CASSHILDGPQHF
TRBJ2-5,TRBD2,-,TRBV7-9,TGTGCCAGCAGCTTAGGGACTAGGGGCCCGCGGGGAGAGACCCAGTACTTC,CASSLGTRGPRGETQYF
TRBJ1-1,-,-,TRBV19,TGTGCCAGTAAGGAATTAGGGCTCCACACTGAAGCTTTCTTT,CASKELGLHTEAFF
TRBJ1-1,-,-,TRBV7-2,TGTGCCAGCAGCTTAGTAAAAGGGGCAGGAACTGAAGCTTTCTTT,CASSLVKGAGTEAFF
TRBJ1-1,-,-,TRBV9,TGTGCCAGCAGCGTAGTTCCAGGGCTGAACACTGAAGCTTTCTTT,CASSVVPGLNTEAFF
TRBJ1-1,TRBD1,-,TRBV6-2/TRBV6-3,TGTGCCAGCAGTTACTGGGACAGGGACACTGAAGCTTTCTTT,CASSYWDRDTEAFF
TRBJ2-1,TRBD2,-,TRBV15,TGTGCCACCAGCAGAGATGTCGAGCGGGACTCCTACAATGAGCAGTTCTTC,CATSRDVERDSYNEQFF
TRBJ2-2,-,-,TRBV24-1,TGTGCCACCAGTGACAGCCTGACTGGGGAGCTGTTTTTT,CATSDSLTGELFF
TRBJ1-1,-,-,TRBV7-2,TGTGCCAGCAGCCCTTTCAGGGTCTCTGAAGCTTTCTTT,CASSPFRVSEAFF
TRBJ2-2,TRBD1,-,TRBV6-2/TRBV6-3,TGTGCCAGCAGGCCTGGACAGGGGACGGTTAGCACCGGGGAGCTGTTTTTT,CASRPGQGTVSTGELFF
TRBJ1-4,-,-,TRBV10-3,TGTGCCATCAGTGAGAGTCCAGATTATAATGAAAAACTGTTTTTT,CAISESPDYNEKLFF
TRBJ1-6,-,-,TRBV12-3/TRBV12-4,TGTGCCAGCAGTTTATTGGGTGGTTCACCCCTCCACTTT,CASSLLGGSPLHF
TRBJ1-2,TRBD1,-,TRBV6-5,TGTGCCAGCAGTTTCGGGACAGGGGGCTACACCTTC,CASSFGTGGYTF
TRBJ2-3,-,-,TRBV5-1,TGCGCCAGCAGCTTCGACAATGGGGACTTAAATACGCAGTATTTT,CASSFDNGDLNTQYF
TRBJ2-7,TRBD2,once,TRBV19,TGTGCCAGTAGTACCGGGTCTAGCGGGAGGCTCTCCTACGAGCAGTACTTC,CASSTGSSGRLSYEQYF
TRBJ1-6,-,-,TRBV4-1,TGCGCCAGCAGCCAACGTATATCAGGATTGGCTAATTCACCCCTCCACTTT,CASSQRISGLANSPLHF
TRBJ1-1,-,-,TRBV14,TGTGCCAGCAGCCGTTTGGGGGGGAACACTGAAGCTTTCTTT,CASSRLGGNTEAFF
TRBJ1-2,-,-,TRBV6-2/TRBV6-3,TGTGCCAGCACCCCTCTGGACAGACCGCTTAACTATGGCTACACCTTC,CASTPLDRPLNYGYTF
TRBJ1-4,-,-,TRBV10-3,TGTGCCATCAGTGGAGCAAAAGCGCAGGGGCTGAATGAAAAACTGTTTTTT,CAISGAKAQGLNEKLFF
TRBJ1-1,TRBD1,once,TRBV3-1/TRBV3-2,TGTGCCAGCAGCCATCTTATTTCGGGGACCGGGACAGCAACCTTTTACACTGAAGCTTTCTTT,CASSHLISGTGTATFYTEAFF
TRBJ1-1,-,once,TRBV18,TGTGCCAGCTCACGGCACAAAGATGGGACTGAAGCTTTCTTT,CASSRHKDGTEAFF
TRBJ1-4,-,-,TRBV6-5,TGTGCCAGCAGTTACGGTGCAACTAATGAAAAACTGTTTTTT,CASSYGATNEKLFF
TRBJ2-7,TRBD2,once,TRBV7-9,TGTGCCAGCAGCCCCCCTCGGAGCGGGGGCTACTACGAGCAGTACTTC,CASSPPRSGGYYEQYF
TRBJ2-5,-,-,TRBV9,TGTGCCAGCAGTGAGAACCAAGAGACCCAGTACTTC,CASSENQETQYF
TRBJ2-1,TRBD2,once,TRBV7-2,TGTGCCAGCAGCCTCTCGACTAGCCGCAATGAGCAGTTCTTC,CASSLSTSRNEQFF
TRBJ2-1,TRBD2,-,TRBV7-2,TGTGCCAGCAGCTCCTACCACCGACTAGCGGGTAATGAGCAGTTCTTC,CASSSYHRLAGNEQFF
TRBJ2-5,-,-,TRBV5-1,TGCGCCAGCAGCTTTGTGGGGGCCGGAGAGACCCAGTACTTC,CASSFVGAGETQYF
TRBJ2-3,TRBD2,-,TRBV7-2,TGTGCCAGCAGCTTGGGACTAGCGGGTGCAGATACGCAGTATTTT,CASSLGLAGADTQYF
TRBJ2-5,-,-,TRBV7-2,TGTGCCAGCAGCCCCCGTGGGGCGTCACGGGAGACCCAGTACTTC,CASSPRGASRETQYF
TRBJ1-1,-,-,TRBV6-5,TGTGCCAGCAGTTACTTCAGGGGTGGCGGCAACACTGAAGCTTTCTTT,CASSYFRGGGNTEAFF
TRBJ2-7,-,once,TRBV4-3,TGCGCCAGCAGCCAAGAAGGCACAGGCCTATACTACGAGCAGTACTTC,CASSQEGTGLYYEQYF
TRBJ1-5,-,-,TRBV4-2,TGTGCCCTCATCCGAGGGCGGAGGGTTAATATGGTTAGCAATCAGCCCCAGCATTTT,CALIRGRRVNMVSNQPQHF
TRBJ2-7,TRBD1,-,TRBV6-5,TGTGCCAGCAGGAGACAGGGAAACTACGAGCAGTACTTC,CASRRQGNYEQYF
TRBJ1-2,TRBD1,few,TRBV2,TGTGCCAGCAGAGCCGGGACAGGGGGTGGGTTGAGCTATGGCTACACCTTC,CASRAGTGGGLSYGYTF
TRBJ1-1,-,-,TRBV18,TGTGCCAGCTCGGATAGCCAGGGTTACACTGAAGCTTTCTTT,CASSDSQGYTEAFF
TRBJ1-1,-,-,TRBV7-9,TGTGCCAGCAGCTCACCGGGACTACAAAACACTGAAGCTTTCTTT,CASSSPGLQNTEAFF
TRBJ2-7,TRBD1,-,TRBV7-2,TGTGCCAGCAGCTTAGACCCCTACAGGGGCCGCAGCTCCTACGAGCAGTACTTC,CASSLDPYRGRSSYEQYF
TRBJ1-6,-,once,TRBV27,TGTGCCAGCAGTTCACAGGGAAGCTCACCCCTCCACTTT,CASSSQGSSPLHF
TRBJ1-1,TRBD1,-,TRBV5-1,TGCGCCAGCAGCTTCGGGACAGCTGGGGTTTTGACTGAAGCTTTCTTT,CASSFGTAGVLTEAFF
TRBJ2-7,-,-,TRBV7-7,TGTGCCAGCTCGAACGGCAGAGCCTACGAGCAGTACTTC,CASSNGRAYEQYF
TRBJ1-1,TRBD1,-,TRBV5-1,TGCGCCAGCAGCCCGGGACAGGGGGCGCTTCGGTTGAGAGCTTTCTTT,CASSPGQGALRLRAFF
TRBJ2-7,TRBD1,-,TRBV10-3,TGTGCCATCAGTGACTCGGACAGGGAACCCTACGAGCAGTACTTC,CAISDSDREPYEQYF
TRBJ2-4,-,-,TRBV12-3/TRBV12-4,TGTGCCAGCAGTAACCGGGACTTCCAACACTTC,CASSNRDFQHF
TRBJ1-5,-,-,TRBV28,TGTGCCAGCAGTTTTTTCCCGCGCAATCAGCCCCAGCATTTT,CASSFFPRNQPQHF
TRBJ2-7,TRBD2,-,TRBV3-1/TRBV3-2,TGTGCCAGCAGCTTATCAACTAGCGGACTAAGCGAGCAGTACTTC,CASSLSTSGLSEQYF
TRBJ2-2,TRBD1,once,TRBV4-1,TGCGCCAGCAGCCAAGGGACAGGGCTTAACACCGGGGAGCTGTTTTTT,CASSQGTGLNTGELFF
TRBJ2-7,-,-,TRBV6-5,TGTGCCAGCAGTTACGATCCGGAGAGGGTCCACGAGCAGTACTTC,CASSYDPERVHEQYF
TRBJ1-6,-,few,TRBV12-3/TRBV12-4,TGTGCCAGCAGTCCCACACGATCACCCCTCCACTTT,CASSPTRSPLHF